The clone carrying this T cell receptor beta chain was counted ten times or more. The sample belongs to a study of early T cells in non-severe SARS-CoV-2 infection. The CDR3 totals 15 residues. The V end lost 0 bases, the J end lost 11 bases, and 19 bases lay between the germline ends. Germline CDR1 reads LGHDT; CDR2 reads YNNKEL (reference sequence). Individual cDNA molecules received unique molecular identifiers during library preparation. Using its own MiXCR run on the 5' RACE reads, TCRdb lists one record per CDR3 protein. Counted here are roughly 76,000 distinct CDR3 sequences, 12% occurring once; the ten biggest clones make up 3% to 5%.

The rearrangement uses TRBV3-1 and TRBJ1-1; tentatively, D is TRBD1 (6 bases). This clonotype was obtained from an adult who was a healthcare worker with PCR-confirmed SARS-CoV-2 infection or an uninfected control (not recorded which). The sequenced sample consisted of whole blood. The DNA for the CDR3 is TGTGCCAGCAGCCAAGAGAGTCAGGCGTTGCAGGGGGCTTTCTTT. Its protein product is CASSQESQALQGAFF.